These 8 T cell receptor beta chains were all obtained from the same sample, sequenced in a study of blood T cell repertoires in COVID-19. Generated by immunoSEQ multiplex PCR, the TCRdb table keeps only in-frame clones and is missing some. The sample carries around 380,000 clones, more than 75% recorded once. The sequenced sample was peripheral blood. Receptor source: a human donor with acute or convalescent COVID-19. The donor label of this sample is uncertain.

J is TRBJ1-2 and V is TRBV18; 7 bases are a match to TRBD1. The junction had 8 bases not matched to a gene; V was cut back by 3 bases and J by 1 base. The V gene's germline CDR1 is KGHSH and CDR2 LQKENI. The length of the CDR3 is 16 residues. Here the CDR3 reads CASSPEVQGDNYGYTF. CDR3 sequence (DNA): TGTGCCAGCTCACCTGAGGTCCAGGGGGATAACTATGGCTACACCTTC. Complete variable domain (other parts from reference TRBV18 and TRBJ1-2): NAGVMQNPRHLVRRRGQEARLRCSPMKGHSHVYWYRQLPEEGLKFMVYLQKENIIDESGMPKERFSAEFPKEGPSILRIQQVVRGDSAAYFCASSPEVQGDNYGYTFGSGTRLTVV.

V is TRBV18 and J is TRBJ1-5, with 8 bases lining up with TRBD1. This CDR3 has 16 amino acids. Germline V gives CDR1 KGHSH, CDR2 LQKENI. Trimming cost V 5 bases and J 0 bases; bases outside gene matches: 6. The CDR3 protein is CASSFGTGVSNQPQHF. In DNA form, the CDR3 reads TGTGCCAGCTCATTCGGGACAGGAGTTAGCAATCAGCCCCAGCATTTT.

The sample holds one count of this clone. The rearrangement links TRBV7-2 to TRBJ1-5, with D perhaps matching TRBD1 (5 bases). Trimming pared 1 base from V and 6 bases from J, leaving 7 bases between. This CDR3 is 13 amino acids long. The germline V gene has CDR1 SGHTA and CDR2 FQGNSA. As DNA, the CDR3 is TGTGCCAGCAGCTTAGTCAGGGTTCAGCCCCAGCATTTT. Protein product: CASSLVRVQPQHF.

The CDR3 DNA reads TGTGCCAGCAGCCACTTGACAGGGAGGAGATGGGTGAACACTGAAGCTTTCTTT. Translation: CASSHLTGRRWVNTEAFF. The gene calls are TRBV5-4 and TRBJ1-1; 7 bases line up with TRBD1. CDR3 length: 18 residues. V lost 4 bases, J lost 0 bases, and 15 bases stayed unmatched. The V gene's germline CDR1 is SGHNT and CDR2 YYREEE (reference sequence).

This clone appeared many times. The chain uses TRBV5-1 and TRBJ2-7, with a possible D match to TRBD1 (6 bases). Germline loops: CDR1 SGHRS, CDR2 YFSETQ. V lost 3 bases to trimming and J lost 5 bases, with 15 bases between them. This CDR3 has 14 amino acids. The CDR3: CASSYVGGTDEQYF. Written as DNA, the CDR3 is TGCGCCAGCAGCTATGTAGGGGGTACCGACGAGCAGTACTTC.

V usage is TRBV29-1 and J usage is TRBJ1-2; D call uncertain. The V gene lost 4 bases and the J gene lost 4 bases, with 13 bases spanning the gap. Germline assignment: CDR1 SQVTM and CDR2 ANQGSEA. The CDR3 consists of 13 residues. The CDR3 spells CSVGVGAFYGYTF. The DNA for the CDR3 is TGCAGCGTTGGGGTGGGCGCGTTCTATGGCTACACCTTC.

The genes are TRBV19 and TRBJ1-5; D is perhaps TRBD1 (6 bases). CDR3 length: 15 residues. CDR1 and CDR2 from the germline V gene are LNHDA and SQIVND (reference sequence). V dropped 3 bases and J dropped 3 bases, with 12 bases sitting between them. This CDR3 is CASSIIQGNNQPQHF. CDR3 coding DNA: TGTGCCAGTAGTATTATCCAGGGGAACAATCAGCCCCAGCATTTT.

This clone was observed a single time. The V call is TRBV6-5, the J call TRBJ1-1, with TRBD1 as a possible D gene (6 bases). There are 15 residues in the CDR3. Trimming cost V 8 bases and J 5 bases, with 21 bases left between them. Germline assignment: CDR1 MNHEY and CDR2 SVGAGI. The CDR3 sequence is CASSQGDRPITEAFF. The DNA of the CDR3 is TGTGCCAGCTCCCAGGGAGACAGGCCGATAACTGAAGCTTTCTTT.